This is a list of T cell receptor beta chains from one sample in a study of graft-versus-host responses after intestinal transplantation. Profiling relied on immunoSEQ multiplex PCR, and the TCRdb table lists in-frame clones only, not all of them. The sample shows about 99,000 clones, just under 95% of them seen only once. Their antigens are not known. This sample comprised unstimulated CD8+ T cells sorted from spleen or lymph node cells, obtained before transplant. Every receptor here comes from a human donor who was the organ donor for an intestinal transplant. The CDR3 runs from the conserved cysteine through the conserved F or W. The D gene is left open where the match is weak. Clone size is not always given. Where it is, it says once, few, many or a class for expanded clones.

TRBV25-1	TRBD1	TRBJ2-2	NA	TGTGCCAGCAGTGTCCCGGGACAGGGGTTGGTCGGGGAGCTGTTTTTT	CASSVPGQGLVGELFF
TRBV25-1	NA	TRBJ1-2	NA	TGTGCCAGCAGTTTTACAGACTATGGCTACACCTTC	CASSFTDYGYTF
TRBV2	NA	TRBJ2-2	NA	TGTGCCAGCGTATGGGGCCGCGGGGAGCTGTTTTTT	CASVWGRGELFF
TRBV30	TRBD1	TRBJ1-5	NA	TGTGCCTGGAGCCCCGGGACAGGGCCCAATCAGCCCCAGCATTTT	CAWSPGTGPNQPQHF
TRBV6-5	TRBD2	TRBJ2-1	NA	TGTGCCAGCACTCAGCGGGAGGGGAATGAGCAGTTCTTC	CASTQREGNEQFF
TRBV13	TRBD1	TRBJ1-3	NA	TGTGCCAGCAGCTCATCGACAGGGTACTCTGGAAACACCATATATTTT	CASSSSTGYSGNTIYF
TRBV27	NA	TRBJ2-1	NA	TGTGCCAGCAAACGCGAACCTGAGGACTCCTACAATGAGCAGTTCTTC	CASKREPEDSYNEQFF
TRBV5-5	TRBD2	TRBJ2-1	NA	TGTGCCAGCAGCCATCTCGGGACTAGCGTGTACAATGAGCAGTTCTTC	CASSHLGTSVYNEQFF
TRBV5-1	NA	TRBJ1-2	NA	TGCGCCAGCAGCCCGGGATACTACTATGGCTACACCTTC	CASSPGYYYGYTF
TRBV2	TRBD1	TRBJ1-2	NA	TGTGCCAGCAGTGAAGACCGACAGGGGGGACATGGCTACACCTTC	CASSEDRQGGHGYTF
TRBV11-2	NA	TRBJ2-3	once	TGTGCCAGCAGCTCCTACAGGATCGGAGGCACAGATACGCAGTATTTT	CASSSYRIGGTDTQYF
TRBV27	NA	TRBJ2-3	NA	TGTGCCAGCAGTTTTCTCTCCTCTAGCACAGATACGCAGTATTTT	CASSFLSSSTDTQYF
TRBV27	TRBD2	TRBJ2-7	NA	TGTGCCAGCAGTTATCCCGGGACTAGACCCCAGGAGCAGTACTTC	CASSYPGTRPQEQYF
TRBV28	NA	TRBJ2-7	NA	TGTGCCAGCAGTTTCCCGAACTTCCGCGGGAACGAGCAGTACTTC	CASSFPNFRGNEQYF
TRBV7-9	NA	TRBJ2-3	NA	TGTGCCAGCAGCGGAGAGGGTTTCGGAACAGATACGCAGTATTTT	CASSGEGFGTDTQYF
TRBV9	NA	TRBJ2-7	NA	TGTGCCAGCAGCGTAGACGCAGGGTACGAGCAGTACTTC	CASSVDAGYEQYF
TRBV5-1	TRBD2	TRBJ2-7	NA	TGCGCCAGCAGCTCCCTAGCGGATTACGAGCAGTACTTC	CASSSLADYEQYF
TRBV5-1	TRBD2	TRBJ2-3	NA	TGCGCCAGCAGCTTGGGCGGGGGTCTAGATACGCAGTATTTT	CASSLGGGLDTQYF
TRBV6-5	NA	TRBJ2-1	NA	TGTGCCAGCAGTTACTCCCGGGTGGTGGAGCAGTTCTTC	CASSYSRVVEQFF
TRBV27	TRBD2	TRBJ2-4	NA	TGTGCCAGCAGGCCGATAAGGAACAGCCCGGGACTAGCGGAATGGGAAGCCAAAAACATTCAGTACTTC	CASRPIRNSPGLAEWEAKNIQYF
TRBV15	NA	TRBJ2-2	once	TGTGCCACCAGCATCAGATGGTACACCGGGGAGCTGTTTTTT	CATSIRWYTGELFF
TRBV6-5	NA	TRBJ2-2	NA	TGTGCCAGCAGTTACCTCCTAGCCGGGGAGCTGTTTTTT	CASSYLLAGELFF
TRBV5-1	NA	TRBJ2-2	NA	TGCGCCAGCAGCCTAGGACCGGCGGGCACCGGGGAGCTGTTTTTT	CASSLGPAGTGELFF
TRBV29-1	TRBD2	TRBJ2-1	NA	TGCAGCGTTGACCGACTAGCGGGAGGGTTCTGGGATGAGCAGTTCTTC	CSVDRLAGGFWDEQFF
TRBV7-9	NA	TRBJ1-6	NA	TGTGCCAGCAGCAGGGTGGACAGTCTCTCACCCCTCCACTTT	CASSRVDSLSPLHF
TRBV15	TRBD2	TRBJ2-3	NA	TGTGCCACCAGCGCCAAGCGGGAGGGAGATACGCAGTATTTT	CATSAKREGDTQYF
TRBV28	NA	TRBJ2-1	NA	TGTGCCAGCAGTTTACCGGACACCCCAAAAGCGTTCTTC	CASSLPDTPKAFF
TRBV9	NA	TRBJ1-3	NA	TGTGCCAGCAGCAGCGTTAGGGAGCCTGGAAACACCATATATTTT	CASSSVREPGNTIYF
TRBV13	NA	TRBJ2-1	NA	TGTGCCAGCAGCTTAGCAGGGTATCACAAAGGGGAGCAGTTCTTC	CASSLAGYHKGEQFF
TRBV6-1	NA	TRBJ2-5	NA	TGTGCCAGCAGTGAATGGGGGGAGTCCCAAGAGACCCAGTACTTC	CASSEWGESQETQYF
TRBV5-1	NA	TRBJ2-2	NA	TGCGCCAGCAGCTTGGTGGACTCGAACACCGGGGAGCTGTTTTTT	CASSLVDSNTGELFF
TRBV2	TRBD2	TRBJ2-7	NA	TGTGCCAGCAGTGGAGCGGGAGACCTCTACGAGCAGTACTTC	CASSGAGDLYEQYF
TRBV4-1	TRBD2	TRBJ2-7	NA	TGCGCCAGCAGCCGGGGACTAGTTCACAACGAGCAGTACTTC	CASSRGLVHNEQYF
TRBV11-2	TRBD2	TRBJ2-1	once	TGTGCCAGCAGCCCTCAACAGGGGAGCGGGAGGCCCTACAATGAGCAGTTCTTC	CASSPQQGSGRPYNEQFF
TRBV6-6	NA	TRBJ2-3	once	TGTGCCAGCAGTTACGCTGGCGGGACGGAAGATACGCAGTATTTT	CASSYAGGTEDTQYF
TRBV10-3	NA	TRBJ1-1	NA	TGTGCCATCAGTGAGTCGTCGGGCCATTTAGGGAGAACTGAAGCTTTCTTT	CAISESSGHLGRTEAFF
TRBV5-6	TRBD1	TRBJ1-1	NA	TGTGCCAGCAGCTTGGGGCTACAGGGGGAAGCTTTCTTT	CASSLGLQGEAFF
TRBV7-9	NA	TRBJ2-2	NA	TGTGCCAGCAGCTCGTTTTCAGCAGGGAACACCGGGGAGCTGTTTTTT	CASSSFSAGNTGELFF
TRBV10-2	TRBD1	TRBJ1-6	NA	TGCGCCAGCAGTGAGTACAGGGGGATTTCTGCACCCCTCCACTTT	CASSEYRGISAPLHF
TRBV30	TRBD1	TRBJ2-7	NA	TGTGCCTGGAGGGGGACAGAACTGTACGAGCAGTACTTC	CAWRGTELYEQYF
TRBV7-3	TRBD2	TRBJ2-1	NA	TGTGCCAGCAGCTTAACGGCGGGGGGCGATGAGCAGTTCTTC	CASSLTAGGDEQFF
TRBV6-5	TRBD2	TRBJ2-1	NA	TGTGCCAGCAGTCTTAGCGGGGGGGATAACATTGAGCAGTTCTTC	CASSLSGGDNIEQFF
TRBV12-5	NA	TRBJ2-5	NA	TGTGCTAGTGGCCCTCAGGGGACCCTAGAGACCCAGTACTTC	CASGPQGTLETQYF
TRBV6-6	NA	TRBJ2-7	NA	TGTGCCAGCAGCGAAGGCCCCGGGGGTTTATACGAGCAGTACTTC	CASSEGPGGLYEQYF